This T cell receptor beta chain stems from a study of CD8+CD57+ T cells in acquired aplastic anemia (dated by TCRdb to the late 2010s). Describing the broader study: A mean of about 3.2 ug of DNA, ranging from roughly 0.18 to 30 ug, was extracted from sorted CD4+ and CD8+ cells. Overall study results and their limits: About 30 CD8+ CDR3 sequences were found in both patients and controls but appeared to be highly expressed in patients and within the immunodominant clones of the patients. Between patients and healthy controls, no significant difference in CD8+ Simpson's diversity was found (P=0.060).

Genomic DNA was used as template for profiling of TCR beta VDJ combinations and CDR3 sequences. TCR repertoire sequencing was run on an Illumina HiSeq 2000. For the original study's pipeline: Repertoire assessment relied on Simpson's diversity index, CDR3 size and DJ length profiles, and TRBV/TRBJ rearrangement plots. The most abundant DNA sequence in the deep sequencing data was defined as the immunodominant clone. CDR3 amino acid sequences were checked for sharing across subjects and were also compared against the VDJdb database and published repertoires. Using fastp trimming at Q25 and MiXCR clonotype assembly, TCRdb reanalyzed the public sequencing data and kept in-frame beta chains. All rows with the same CDR3 protein become a single entry with the most common DNA and genes. TCRdb, not the authors, supplied the V and J calls. For this sample there are more than 150,000 distinct CDR3 sequences; 64% appear just once. The top ten clones comprise more than 45% of the sample.

About this clonotype itself: The target of this receptor is not known. No base-level quality is on record; no much larger clone is a single base apart.

The study deep-sequenced TCR repertoires of sorted CD4+ and CD8+ blood T cells from severe aplastic anemia patients and healthy subjects. Ficoll-Paque density gradient centrifugation was used to isolate peripheral blood mononuclear cells. Before DNA was extracted, CD4+ and CD8+ T cells were sorted using either FACS or magnetic beads. The TCR comes from a human donor with severe aplastic anemia or a healthy control (not recorded which). Sequencing was performed on sorted CD4+, CD8+, or CD8+CD57+ T cells (not recorded which) from PBMCs.

The CDR3 sequence is CASSLVGTGETQYF. The DNA reads as follows: TGTGCCAGCAGCTTAGTGGGGACGGGAGAGACCCAGTACTTC. The rearrangement combines TRBV7-9 with TRBJ2-5; the D gene cannot be resolved beyond TRBD1 or TRBD2, each matching 5 bases. The CDR1 and CDR2 encoded by the germline V gene (reference sequence) are SEHNR and FQNEAQ. CDR3 length: 14 amino acids, cysteine to phenylalanine. Kept here is only the CDR3 DNA, which spans 42 bases and is read in frame from base 1. The germline ends are 10 bases apart after V is trimmed by 1 base and J by 4 bases. Extended through the reference TRBV7-9 and TRBJ2-5 proteins, this CDR3 yields the full variable domain: DTGVSQNPRHKITKRGQNVTFRCDPISEHNRLYWYRQTLGQGPEFLTYFQNEAQLEKSRLLSDRFSAERPKGSFSTLEIQRTEQGDSAMYLCASSLVGTGETQYFGPGTRLLVL.